This TCR beta chain derives from a study of prognosis after radiotherapy for stage I lung cancer (dated by TCRdb to about 2021). With respect to the entire study: Around 19 stage I NSCLC patients were enrolled in Nanjing, China, between early 2018 and early 2019. A total of around 40 blood samples from some 19 patients were sequenced, with one sample obtained before and one obtained after SBRT for each patient. Approximately 14 of the patients were found to have newly diagnosed primary stage I lung tumors, and several were living with oligometastatic NSCLC after surgical resection of the primary tumor. Tumor histology was squamous cell carcinoma in 7 or 8 patients and adenocarcinoma in under 15. Four of the 19 patients developed distant metastases after SBRT, at a median of around seven months; the other 15 showed no significant progression. SBRT was given in 3 to 5 fractions with a biologically effective dose of at least 100 Gy, using image-guided IMRT or VMAT. Ages in the cohort of more than 10 men and about six women ranged from roughly 53 to 84 years, with a median of 74. Every patient was regarded as medically inoperable, because of comorbidities in around 12 cases and refusal of surgery in roughly seven cases. SBRT was not combined with any concurrent therapy in any patient. Peripheral blood TCR beta repertoires were profiled in stage I NSCLC patients before and after stereotactic body radiotherapy, and the repertoires were related to distant failure.

All patients had node-negative disease on CT and PET/CT, and none had a history of other malignancies or prior chemotherapy or radiotherapy. At each of the two time points, around 6 milliliters of peripheral venous blood were collected into EDTA tubes. PBMCs were isolated by Ficoll-Paque Plus density-gradient centrifugation. Right after collection, samples were placed at -80 degrees C and kept there until analysis. This clonotype is judged medium-sized (0.01 to 0.1%). Its recognized antigen is unknown. Base quality data are lacking; no much larger clone is found one base away. Two rounds of multiplex PCR were used to amplify the TCR beta CDR3 region from genomic DNA. In the first PCR round, primers specific to each TRBV and TRBJ gene were used, and the primer sequences were filed in Chinese patent CN105087789A. Universal primers were used in the second PCR round. The Roche High Pure PCR Template Preparation Kit was used to extract genomic DNA from frozen PBMCs. Libraries were sequenced paired-end with 151 bp reads on an Illumina HiSeq 3000. Per the source publication's procedure: Raw reads lacking the multiplex PCR primer sequences were removed with CutAdapt. Using PEAR, the high-quality paired reads were merged into contigs. By aligning each contig to reference sequences, MiXCR assigned the TRB V, D and J gene segments to that contig. To remove sequencing errors, CDR3 sequences were clustered according to base quality and sequence similarity. Shannon entropy, normalized by the natural log of the productive TCR sequence number, served as the measure of diversity. To get clonality, Shannon entropy was divided by the natural log of the number of unique clonotypes, and that result was subtracted from one. Using the Youden index from ROC curves, the researchers picked the repertoire-metric cut-offs for progression-free survival, and all analyses were carried out in R 3.5.3. TCRdb's own reprocessing of the public reads used fastp at Q25 and MiXCR and kept productive beta chains. Rows merge per CDR3 protein into single entries with the most common DNA and genes. What appears here as the V and J calls and clone size reflects TCRdb's work, not the paper's. This sample lists about 16,000 distinct CDR3 sequences; less than 55% were detected once. The ten largest clones capture 35% to 50% of the sample.

The germline V gene yields MDHEN for CDR1 and SYDVKM for CDR2. Germline trimming: 5 bases from V, 0 bases from J; junction bases outside gene matches: 3. The CDR3 numbers 16 residues from cysteine through phenylalanine. This entry keeps only the CDR3 DNA: 48 bases, framed from base 1. Beyond this particular receptor, the publication reports: The study was limited by its small cohort and short follow-up, and the findings require independent validation. Differences by metastasis status were reportedly seen in TRBV and TRBJ usage frequencies, involving two V genes at baseline and, after SBRT, several V genes and two J genes. Whether the expanded TCR clones were tumor-specific was not determined. Post-SBRT Shannon entropy and its change from baseline were lower in patients who developed distant metastases; baseline Shannon entropy was not associated with metastases. After SBRT, the number of unique TCR clones decreased (median roughly 9,900 before versus 6,861 after; Wilcoxon paired P=0.011). No adjustment for multiple comparisons was applied to any of the reported P values.

Sequenced here: PBMCs, sampled before or after stereotactic body radiation therapy (not recorded which). The source is a donor at least 50 years old with non-small cell lung cancer. Recombination connected TRBV28 to TRBJ1-6; TRBD1 fits 8 bases in the junction. The CDR3 amino acid sequence is: CASSHDRGSYNSPLHF. DNA sequence: TGTGCCAGCAGTCACGACAGGGGCTCCTATAATTCACCCCTCCACTTT.